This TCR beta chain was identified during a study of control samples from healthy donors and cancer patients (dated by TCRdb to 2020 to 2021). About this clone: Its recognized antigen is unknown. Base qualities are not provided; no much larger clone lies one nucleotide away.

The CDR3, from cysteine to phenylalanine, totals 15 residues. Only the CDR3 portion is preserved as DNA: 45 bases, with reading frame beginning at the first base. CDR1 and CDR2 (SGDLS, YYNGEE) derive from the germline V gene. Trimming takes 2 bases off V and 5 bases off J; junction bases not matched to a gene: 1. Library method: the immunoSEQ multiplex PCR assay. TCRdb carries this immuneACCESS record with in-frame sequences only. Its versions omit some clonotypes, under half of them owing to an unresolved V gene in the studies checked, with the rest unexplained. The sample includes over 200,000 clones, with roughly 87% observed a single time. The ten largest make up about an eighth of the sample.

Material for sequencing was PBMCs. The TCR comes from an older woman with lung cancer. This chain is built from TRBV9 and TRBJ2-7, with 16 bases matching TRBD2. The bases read TGTGCCAGCAGCGTCGGGACTAGCGGGAGGGACGAGCAGTACTTC. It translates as CASSVGTSGRDEQYF.